Sequencing of this T cell receptor beta chain was carried out in a study of glioma-infiltrating T cells. The iRepertoire nested amplicon-rescue multiplex PCR amplified TCR alpha and beta CDR3s from RNA. From the multiplex PCR reads, TCRdb called clonotypes with MiXCR, one entry per CDR3 protein. The sample includes approximately 190,000 distinct CDR3 sequences, about 31% seen only once; the top ten take around 21%. This clonotype originated in a human donor with low-grade glioma or glioblastoma, undergoing nonglioma brain surgery, or in good health (not recorded which). Sequenced material: glioma tissue, nonneoplastic brain tissue, or PBMCs (not recorded which).

The CDR3 bases are TGTGCCACGCGCGGGCCGGGTGGGGCCAACGTCCTGACTTTC. Its translation is CATRGPGGANVLTF. V is TRBV19 and J is TRBJ2-6; D possibly corresponds to TRBD2 (5 bases). Germline CDR1 reads LNHDA; CDR2 reads SQIVND (reference sequence). This CDR3 spans 14 amino acids. The germline V and J ends were trimmed by 10 bases and 3 bases, with 13 bases remaining between them.